These 6 T cell receptor beta chains were all obtained from the same sample, sequenced in a study of shared clonotypes between healthy human individuals. Clones were sequenced by immunoSEQ multiplex PCR, and TCRdb holds only the in-frame ones, with some missing. The sample lists a few million clones; 90% to 95% were seen once. The specimen was naive CD4+ T cells from PBMCs. Subset here: CD45RA+ positively selected. These receptors all come from a man younger than 35 in good health. Some clones in this sample may be carry-over from other donors' samples.

The gene calls are TRBV4-2 and TRBJ2-7; unclear D gene. The CDR3 extends over 13 amino acids. Deletions cut 4 bases from V and 6 bases from J, with 13 bases between. Looked up from germline, CDR1 is LGHNA and CDR2 is YNFKEQ. The CDR3 nucleotides are TGTGCCAGCAGCCCTCCCAACCGGGCCGAGCAGTACTTC. Translating gives CASSPPNRAEQYF.

The chain links TRBV7-3 to TRBJ2-7; D is tentatively TRBD1 or TRBD2 (5 bases each). This CDR3 region has 15 residues. V lost 2 bases and J 3 bases, leaving 14 bases between the germline ends. CDR1 is SGHTA and CDR2 is FQGTGA in the germline V gene. CDR3 nucleotides: TGTGCCAGCAGCTTAGAGGGGATTGGTGTCTACGAGCAGTACTTC. This gives the protein CASSLEGIGVYEQYF. Based on the CDR3 plus reference TRBV7-3 and TRBJ2-7, the full variable domain is GAGVSQTPSNKVTEKGKYVELRCDPISGHTALYWYRQSLGQGPEFLIYFQGTGAADDSGLPNDRFFAVRPEGSVSTLKIQRTERGDSAVYLCASSLEGIGVYEQYFGPGTRLTVT.

The chain uses TRBV6-1 and TRBJ2-3; no firm D call. Germline loops: CDR1 MNHNS, CDR2 SASEGT. Trimming removed 0 bases at V and 2 bases at J, with 12 bases between. The CDR3 covers 16 residues. The CDR3 bases are TGTGCCAGCAGTGAAGCAGGGCAGTTGGCCACAGATACGCAGTATTTT. Its protein is CASSEAGQLATDTQYF.

The rearrangement uses TRBV2 and TRBJ1-1; D is possibly TRBD1 (5 bases). The CDR3 loop spans 17 amino acids. Germline assignment: CDR1 SNHLY and CDR2 FYNNEI. V was cut by 0 bases and J by 2 bases, with 16 bases left in between. Here the CDR3 reads CASSEAWAGRGNTEAFF. CDR3 nucleotide sequence: TGTGCCAGCAGTGAAGCGTGGGCAGGGAGAGGAAACACTGAAGCTTTCTTT.

This clone was recorded only once. The V call is TRBV28, the J call TRBJ2-4; tentative D call: TRBD1 (5 bases). There are 15 residues in the CDR3. V lost 7 bases, J lost 0 bases, and 13 bases lay in between. Germline V lookup: CDR1 MDHEN, CDR2 SYDVKM. The CDR3 here is CASNPTDIAKNIQYF. The CDR3 region has the DNA TGTGCCAGCAATCCGACAGATATAGCCAAAAACATTCAGTACTTC.

The rearrangement joins TRBV10-1 to TRBJ2-7, with 14 bases matching TRBD2. This CDR3 is built from 14 residues. V dropped 8 bases and J dropped 5; count of bases not matched to a gene: 5. CDR1 and CDR2 (germline): WNHNN, SYGVQD (reference sequence). Here the CDR3 reads CASGTSGSQHEQYF. For the CDR3, the DNA is TGCGCCAGCGGGACTAGCGGGAGCCAGCACGAGCAGTACTTC.